Here is one T cell receptor (beta chain) with its context. This table comes from immunoSEQ multiplex PCR, and its TCRdb copy is limited to in-frame clones, with some not included. Here the sample spans 40,000 to 45,000 clones, 80% to 90% being singletons. V was shortened by 3 bases and J by 5 bases, with 14 bases between the two germline ends. The CDR3 loop spans 14 amino acids. Per germline, CDR1 SGDLS and CDR2 YYNGEE. This sample is drawn from a study of T cell changes during pregnancy in multiple sclerosis. The chain uses TRBV9 and TRBJ1-2; D possibly corresponds to TRBD1 (5 bases). The TCR comes from a female donor with multiple sclerosis, enrolled in a pregnancy study. Sequenced material: CD4+ T cells from peripheral blood mononuclear cells, taken in the first trimester of pregnancy. This CDR3 reads CASSAGDSTYGYTF. Written as DNA, the CDR3 is TGTGCCAGCAGCGCCGGAGACAGCACATATGGCTACACCTTC. The complete variable domain, with remaining parts taken from reference TRBV9 and TRBJ1-2, reads DSGVTQTPKHLITATGQRVTLRCSPRSGDLSVYWYQQSLDQGLQFLIQYYNGEERAKGNILERFSAQQFPDLHSELNLSSLELGDSALYFCASSAGDSTYGYTFGSGTRLTVV.